This entry lists 24 T cell receptor beta chains sequenced from one sample in a study of chemoradiotherapy in HPV16-positive cancers. This table comes from immunoSEQ multiplex PCR, and its TCRdb copy is limited to in-frame clones, with some not included. Altogether about 12,000 clones are present, 60% to 85% being singletons, with the ten largest covering around 1.3%. Sampling was conducted from a patient who underwent chemoradiotherapy. These receptor sequences come from a human donor with HPV-associated anogenital cancer.

The J gene is TRBJ2-3, the V gene TRBV27, with a possible D match to TRBD2 (6 bases). The V end lost 2 bases, the J end lost 5 bases, and 14 bases lay between the germline ends. Germline V gene sequence: CDR1 MNHEY, CDR2 SMNVEV (reference sequence). The length of the CDR3 is 15 residues. The CDR3 spells CASSLRAGLLDTQYF. The CDR3 nucleotides read TGTGCCAGCAGTTTACGGGCGGGGTTATTAGATACGCAGTATTTT.

This clone was observed a single time. The chain is built from TRBV7-6 and TRBJ2-1; TRBD1 matches 9 bases. The CDR3 has 16 residues. Germline trimming cut 4 bases from V and 7 bases from J; bases unmatched to any gene: 11. Germline V gene data show CDR1 as SGHVS and CDR2 as FNYEAQ. This chain's CDR3 is CASSSTTGGAGNEQFF. In nucleotides, the CDR3 is TGTGCCAGCAGCTCAACCACAGGGGGCGCGGGTAATGAGCAGTTCTTC.

The V gene is TRBV11-3, the J gene TRBJ1-1, with D uncertain. The CDR3 totals 16 residues. The V and J ends lost 5 bases and 4 bases respectively, with 20 bases between them. From germline, CDR1 is SGHNT and CDR2 YENEEA. CDR3 residues: CASSRTGLDRSTEAFF. As DNA, the CDR3 is TGTGCCAGCAGCCGAACGGGGTTGGATCGGAGCACTGAAGCTTTCTTT.

The chain couples TRBV7-6 to TRBJ2-3, with 13 bases matching TRBD2. The V gene end was trimmed by 6 bases and the J gene end by 2 bases; junction bases not matched to a gene: 8. There are 17 residues in the CDR3. Germline V gene sequence: CDR1 SGHVS, CDR2 FNYEAQ. As DNA, the CDR3 is TGTGCCAGCAGTAAACGGACTAGCGGGGGAACCACAGATACGCAGTATTTT. Translation gives CASSKRTSGGTTDTQYF.

The gene calls are TRBV4-3 and TRBJ1-4; D is uncertain. V was pared by 0 bases and J by 8 bases, with 16 bases between. The CDR3 loop spans 16 amino acids. From germline, CDR1 is LGHNA and CDR2 YSLEER. The CDR3 sequence: CASSQDRAGGLEKLFF. In DNA, the CDR3 is TGCGCCAGCAGCCAAGATAGAGCCGGTGGGCTGGAAAAACTGTTTTTT.

V gene TRBV5-4 combines with J gene TRBJ2-7; D remains unclear. This CDR3 is 14 amino acids long. From germline, CDR1 is SGHNT and CDR2 YYREEE (reference sequence). V lost 4 bases to trimming and J lost 7 bases, with 18 bases between them. The CDR3 sequence is CASSPVVGPREQYF. In DNA form, the CDR3 reads TGTGCCAGCAGCCCGGTTGTCGGGCCGCGGGAGCAGTACTTC.

The V gene is TRBV4-3, the J gene TRBJ2-6; possibly TRBD1 for D (6 bases). Trimming took off 2 bases at V and 1 base at J, with 9 bases between the two ends. The CDR3 contains 16 residues. Germline V gene lookup returns CDR1 LGHNA and CDR2 YSLEER. The CDR3, as DNA: TGCGCCAGCAGCCAAACAGGACAGTCTGGGGCCAACGTCCTGACTTTC. This encodes CASSQTGQSGANVLTF.

The J gene is TRBJ2-1, the V gene TRBV6-6; 11 nucleotides align to TRBD1. The CDR3 runs to 16 residues. Germline CDR1 is MNHNY and CDR2 is SVGAGI (reference sequence). The V segment lost 2 bases and the J segment 4 bases; nucleotides outside the gene matches: 4. This CDR3 is CASSYGGTGGYNEQFF. The DNA of the CDR3 is TGTGCCAGCAGTTACGGGGGGACAGGGGGGTACAATGAGCAGTTCTTC.

The chain links TRBV18 to TRBJ1-1, with no clear D. There are 13 residues in the CDR3. V lost 6 bases, J lost 2 bases, and 10 bases lay in between. The germline V gene encodes CDR1 KGHSH and CDR2 LQKENI. In DNA, the CDR3 is TGTGCCAGCTCCCCTAGCCAAAACACTGAAGCTTTCTTT. Translation gives CASSPSQNTEAFF.

This clone showed up just a few times. V and J are TRBV4-1 and TRBJ1-6; D might be TRBD1 (5 bases). This CDR3 is 14 amino acids long. Germline CDR1 MGHRA, CDR2 YSYEKL. V lost 0 bases to trimming and J lost 10 bases, with 10 bases between them. In nucleotides, the CDR3 is TGCGCCAGCAGCCAAGAAGGGGAGGCCTCACCCCTCCACTTT. Translated: CASSQEGEASPLHF.

V is TRBV25-1 and J is TRBJ2-5; no reliable D call. The end of the DNA aligns better with TRBJ2-7, so the J call may be wrong. CDR3 length equals 15 residues. Germline values: CDR1 MGHDK, CDR2 SYGVNS. The CDR3 sequence: CASSVDRPRPYEQYF. The DNA of the CDR3 is TGTGCCAGCAGTGTGGACCGGCCCCGACCTTACGAGCAGTACTTC.

V is TRBV11-2 and J is TRBJ1-4; D is possibly TRBD1 (6 bases). With 5 bases removed from V and 7 bases from J, the gap between germline ends came to 20 bases. This CDR3 has 16 residues. Germline V gene lookup returns CDR1 SGHAT and CDR2 FQNNGV. DNA for the CDR3: TGTGCCAGCAGCCCCGGGTGGGGGGACATTTCTGAAAAACTGTTTTTT. This sequence encodes CASSPGWGDISEKLFF.

The chain couples TRBV10-3 to TRBJ2-7; 11 bases are a match to TRBD1. V was clipped by 4 bases and J by 0 bases; unmatched bases: 17. There are 20 residues in the CDR3. Germline assignment: CDR1 ENHRY and CDR2 SYGVKD. The chain's CDR3 is CAISGDFVGQGASISYEQYF. As DNA, the CDR3 is TGTGCCATCAGTGGAGATTTTGTAGGACAGGGGGCCTCCATCTCCTACGAGCAGTACTTC.

The rearrangement links TRBV7-2 to TRBJ2-3, with TRBD1 matching 9 bases. The junction had 8 bases not matched to a gene; V was cut back by 5 bases and J by 5 bases. The V gene's germline CDR1 is SGHTA and CDR2 FQGNSA. The CDR3 contains 15 residues. The CDR3 region is CASSPPGQGGDTQYF. The CDR3, as DNA: TGTGCCAGCAGCCCTCCGGGACAGGGCGGAGATACGCAGTATTTT.

CDR3 sequence: CASSFVRGTQYF. The DNA for the CDR3 is TGTGCCAGCAGTTTTGTAAGAGGTACTCAGTACTTC. This rearrangement joins TRBV28 to TRBJ2-4, with D hard to call. The CDR3 contains 12 residues. The germline V gene has CDR1 MDHEN and CDR2 SYDVKM. The ends were cut back, 3 bases at V and 12 bases at J, with 12 bases in the middle.

This clone was seen a few times. The chain is built from TRBV2 and TRBJ2-7; D is possibly TRBD1 or TRBD2 (5 bases each). With 5 bases removed from V and 5 bases from J, the gap between germline ends came to 13 bases. The germline CDR1 and CDR2 sequences are SNHLY and FYNNEI. The CDR3 is 13 amino acids. The CDR3 bases are TGTGCCAGCAGTACGGGACGCTGGGACGAGCAGTACTTC. Amino acids: CASSTGRWDEQYF.

The sample holds one count of this clone. The gene calls are TRBV5-1 and TRBJ2-2, with a tentative D call TRBD1 (6 bases). This CDR3 has 16 amino acids. Looked up from germline, CDR1 is SGHRS and CDR2 is YFSETQ. V was shortened by 2 bases and J by 3 bases, with 14 bases between the two germline ends. CDR3 sequence: CASSFGTKKDTGELFF. CDR3 DNA: TGCGCCAGCAGCTTTGGGACAAAAAAGGACACCGGGGAGCTGTTTTTT.

This clone was counted a single time. V gene TRBV7-8 combines with J gene TRBJ2-3, with D possibly being TRBD2 (7 bases). V lost 0 bases to trimming and J lost 5 bases, with 18 bases between them. The CDR3 runs to 17 residues. Per germline, CDR1 SGHVS and CDR2 FQNEAQ. CDR3 sequence: CASSLARGRGARDTQYF. CDR3 in DNA: TGTGCCAGCAGCTTAGCGCGAGGACGGGGGGCAAGAGATACGCAGTATTTT. Supplemented by reference TRBV7-8 and TRBJ2-3, the full variable domain reads GAGVSQSPRYKVAKRGQDVALRCDPISGHVSLFWYQQALGQGPEFLTYFQNEAQLDKSGLPSDRFFAERPEGSVSTLKIQRTQQEDSAVYLCASSLARGRGARDTQYFGPGTRLTVL.

The chain links TRBV5-1 to TRBJ2-7, with 9 nucleotides matching TRBD1. The V segment lost 2 bases and the J segment 4 bases; nucleotides outside the gene matches: 1. Germline V gene lookup returns CDR1 SGHRS and CDR2 YFSETQ. CDR3 length: 13 amino acids. This CDR3 is CASSLGTGYEQYF. CDR3 DNA: TGCGCCAGCAGCTTAGGGACAGGGTACGAGCAGTACTTC. Full variable domain (remainder filled in from reference TRBV5-1 and TRBJ2-7): KAGVTQTPRYLIKTRGQQVTLSCSPISGHRSVSWYQQTPGQGLQFLFEYFSETQRNKGNFPGRFSGRQFSNSRSEMNVSTLELGDSALYLCASSLGTGYEQYFGPGTRLTVT.

This clone showed up just once. The chain is built from TRBV19 and TRBJ1-1; D is perhaps TRBD1 (5 bases). Germline assignment: CDR1 LNHDA and CDR2 SQIVND (reference sequence). The length of the CDR3 is 16 residues. V dropped 2 bases and J dropped 1 base, with 14 bases sitting between them. The CDR3 nucleotides read TGTGCCAGTAGTATAAAAATTGCAGGGACGAACACTGAAGCTTTCTTT. This sequence encodes CASSIKIAGTNTEAFF.

This sequence joins TRBV19 and TRBJ2-6; 8 nucleotides align to TRBD1. Germline trimming cut 7 bases from V and 0 bases from J; bases unmatched to any gene: 8. This CDR3 is built from 17 residues. Germline V gives CDR1 LNHDA, CDR2 SQIVND (reference sequence). The chain's CDR3 is CASKGDRRLSGANVLTF. CDR3 DNA sequence: TGTGCCAGTAAGGGGGACAGGAGACTCTCTGGGGCCAACGTCCTGACTTTC.

This rearrangement joins TRBV6-6 to TRBJ1-1; D remains ambiguous. Germline CDR1 reads MNHNY; CDR2 reads SVGAGI (reference sequence). The CDR3 totals 12 residues. V was pared by 7 bases and J by 5 bases, with 11 bases between. The CDR3 bases are TGTGCCAGCAACGTCCTGGGGACTGAAGCTTTCTTT. This sequence encodes CASNVLGTEAFF.

This clone occurred once. This chain joins TRBV5-6 and TRBJ2-3; no firm D call. Germline values: CDR1 SGHDT, CDR2 YYEEEE. The CDR3 has 19 residues. The V gene lost 1 base and the J gene lost 0 bases, with 21 bases spanning the gap. CDR3 in amino acids: CASSLLSWRTHSSTDTQYF. DNA of the CDR3: TGTGCCAGCAGCTTGTTATCGTGGCGTACACATTCTAGCACAGATACGCAGTATTTT.

V is TRBV11-1 and J is TRBJ1-1; D ambiguous. Trimming cost V 0 bases and J 1 base, with 9 bases left between them. CDR3 length equals 15 residues. Looked up from germline, CDR1 is SGHAT and CDR2 is FQDESV (reference sequence). The CDR3, as DNA: TGTGCCAGCAGCTTAGCCCGACGGCAGAACACTGAAGCTTTCTTT. This translates into CASSLARRQNTEAFF.